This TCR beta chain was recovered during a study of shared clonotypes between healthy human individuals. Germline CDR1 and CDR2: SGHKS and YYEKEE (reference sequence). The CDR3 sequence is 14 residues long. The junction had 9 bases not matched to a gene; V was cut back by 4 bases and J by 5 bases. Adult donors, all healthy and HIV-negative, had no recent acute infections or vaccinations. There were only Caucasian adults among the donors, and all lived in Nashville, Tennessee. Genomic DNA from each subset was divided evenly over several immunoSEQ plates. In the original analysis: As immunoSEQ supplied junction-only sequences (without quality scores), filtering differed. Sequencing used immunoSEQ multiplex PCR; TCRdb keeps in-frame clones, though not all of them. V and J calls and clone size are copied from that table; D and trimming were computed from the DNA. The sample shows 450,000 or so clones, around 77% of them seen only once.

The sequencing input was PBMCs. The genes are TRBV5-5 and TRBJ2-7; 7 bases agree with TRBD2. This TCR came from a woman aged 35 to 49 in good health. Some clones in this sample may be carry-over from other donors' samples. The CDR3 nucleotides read TGTGCCAGCAGCCGTCGCATACTAGCGAACGAGCAGTACTTC. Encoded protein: CASSRRILANEQYF.